Below are 27 T cell receptor beta chains sequenced from a single sample in a study of control samples from healthy donors and cancer patients. Assay used: immunoSEQ multiplex PCR; TCRdb lists only in-frame clones, some missing. Of about 54,000 clones in the sample, approximately 95% were seen once. Sequencing was done on a sample of blood. The receptors shown here come from a woman aged 25 to 45 in good health.

The chain carries TRBV27 and TRBJ1-2; D is unresolved. The V gene lost 3 bases and the J gene lost 4 bases, with 6 bases spanning the gap. CDR3 size: 12 residues. Germline-derived CDR1 and CDR2 are MNHEY and SMNVEV (reference sequence). In DNA, the CDR3 is TGTGCCAGCAGTTTCGGAGGCTATGGCTACACCTTC. Translating gives CASSFGGYGYTF.

The chain carries TRBV5-6 and TRBJ2-3; 8 bases line up with TRBD2. The V segment lost 0 bases and the J segment 6 bases; nucleotides outside the gene matches: 6. The CDR3 is 15 residues long. Germline V gene sequence: CDR1 SGHDT, CDR2 YYEEEE. CDR3 sequence reads: CASSLDGRATDTQYF. The CDR3 coding sequence is TGTGCCAGCAGCTTGGACGGGAGGGCCACGGATACGCAGTATTTT.

V is TRBV7-2 and J is TRBJ1-1; TRBD1 agrees at 10 bases. The CDR3 extends over 15 amino acids. With 5 bases clipped from V and 4 bases from J, the junction kept 7 bases outside the gene matches. CDR1 and CDR2 from the germline V gene are SGHTA and FQGNSA. The CDR3 loop reads CASSLTGGEGTEAFF. The CDR3 DNA is TGTGCCAGCAGCCTGACAGGGGGCGAGGGCACTGAAGCTTTCTTT.

This CDR3 is CASSQGTSGYEQYF. The CDR3 bases are TGCGCCAGCAGCCAAGGGACTAGCGGCTACGAGCAGTACTTC. This sequence joins TRBV4-1 and TRBJ2-7; TRBD2 agrees at 10 bases. CDR1 MGHRA and CDR2 YSYEKL come from the germline V gene. V was clipped by 1 base and J by 3 bases; unmatched bases: 0. The CDR3 length is 14 residues.

This rearrangement joins TRBV7-3 to TRBJ2-3; 8 bases align to TRBD2. Germline V CDR1 and CDR2: SGHTA, FQGTGA. The V segment lost 6 bases and the J segment 4 bases; nucleotides outside the gene matches: 9. This CDR3 has 15 residues. Here the CDR3 DNA reads TGTGCCAGCAGTCGTAAGGGGCGGGAGGCAGATACGCAGTATTTT. Its protein is CASSRKGREADTQYF.

The chain links TRBV25-1 to TRBJ1-5; D unclear. Germline lookup yields CDR1 MGHDK and CDR2 SYGVNS. This CDR3 comprises 14 residues. Between the trimmed V and J ends, which lost 3 bases and 0 bases, there was a span of 6 bases. The CDR3: CASSEGNSNQPQHF. The CDR3 nucleotides are TGTGCCAGCAGTGAGGGGAATAGCAATCAGCCCCAGCATTTT.

The V gene is TRBV6-6, the J gene TRBJ1-6; D not certain. Trimming pared 5 bases from V and 0 bases from J, leaving 17 bases between. The CDR3 has 18 residues. Per germline, CDR1 MNHNY and CDR2 SVGAGI (reference sequence). The CDR3 DNA sequence: TGTGCCAGCAGTCCTGTGGCAGCCCAGAGCTCCTATAATTCACCCCTCCACTTT. Protein sequence: CASSPVAAQSSYNSPLHF.

V is TRBV28 and J is TRBJ2-7; D may match TRBD1 or TRBD2 (5 bases each). Trimming cost V 2 bases and J 6 bases, with 14 bases left between them. CDR1 is MDHEN, CDR2 SYDVKM, per germline. This CDR3 is 14 amino acids long. DNA for the CDR3: TGTGCCAGCAGTTTAGCCAGGGTCGGGGCCGAGCAGTACTTC. Translated, it gives CASSLARVGAEQYF.

The rearrangement links TRBV5-6 to TRBJ2-3, with 10 bases aligning to TRBD2. The trim removed 4 bases at V and 5 bases at J, leaving 7 bases unmatched. The CDR3 loop spans 15 amino acids. Germline V gene lookup returns CDR1 SGHDT and CDR2 YYEEEE. The CDR3 DNA sequence: TGTGCCAGCAGCCCGACTAGCGGGTCGGTAGATACGCAGTATTTT. It is translated as CASSPTSGSVDTQYF.

The chain carries TRBV11-1 and TRBJ2-1; the match to TRBD2 covers 9 bases. Germline CDR1 and CDR2: SGHAT and FQDESV (reference sequence). Trimming at V came to 5 bases and at J to 0 bases, leaving 5 bases not matched to a gene. This CDR3 is built from 16 residues. The CDR3 DNA reads TGTGCCAGCAGCCTCCATAGCGGGAGCTCCTACAATGAGCAGTTCTTC. It encodes CASSLHSGSSYNEQFF.

This chain uses TRBV5-1 with TRBJ2-7; 9 bases agree with TRBD1. V lost 4 bases and J lost 6; bases outside the gene matches: 11. The germline gives CDR1 SGHRS, CDR2 YFSETQ. The CDR3 consists of 15 residues. CDR3 bases: TGCGCCAGCAGCCCGACGTGGGACAGGGAGTCCGAGCAGTACTTC. This sequence encodes CASSPTWDRESEQYF. Complete variable domain (other parts from reference TRBV5-1 and TRBJ2-7): KAGVTQTPRYLIKTRGQQVTLSCSPISGHRSVSWYQQTPGQGLQFLFEYFSETQRNKGNFPGRFSGRQFSNSRSEMNVSTLELGDSALYLCASSPTWDRESEQYFGPGTRLTVT.

V is TRBV6-5 and J is TRBJ2-7, with 11 positions matching TRBD1. The CDR3 consists of 14 residues. Germline V gene sequence: CDR1 MNHEY, CDR2 SVGAGI. Trimming cost V 2 bases and J 6 bases; bases outside gene matches: 3. CDR3 coding DNA: TGTGCCAGCAGTTACCACGGGACAGGGGGCGAGCAGTACTTC. It yields the protein CASSYHGTGGEQYF.

V usage is TRBV5-4 and J usage is TRBJ1-1; D gene unclear. V gave up 4 bases and J gave up 1 base, with 11 bases separating them. Germline V CDR1 and CDR2: SGHNT, YYREEE (reference sequence). This CDR3 region has 14 residues. The CDR3 nucleotides are TGTGCCAGCAGCCCCATTGACAAGAACACTGAAGCTTTCTTT. Translating gives CASSPIDKNTEAFF.

By proportion, this clone is medium-sized. This sequence joins TRBV19 and TRBJ2-7; D might be TRBD1 (6 bases). This CDR3 region has 14 residues. CDR1 and CDR2 from the germline V gene are LNHDA and SQIVND (reference sequence). V lost 2 bases and J 5 bases, leaving 13 bases between the germline ends. CDR3 bases: TGTGCCAGTAGTATACGGTCCAGGGGCGACGAGCAGTACTTC. This codes for CASSIRSRGDEQYF.

The rearrangement joins TRBV27 to TRBJ2-3; D is uncertain. Per the germline V gene, CDR1 is MNHEY and CDR2 is SMNVEV (reference sequence). The CDR3 contains 12 residues. V was trimmed by 6 bases and J by 5 bases, leaving 9 bases between them. In nucleotides, the CDR3 is TGTGCCAGCAGACTTGGGCGAGATACGCAGTATTTT. It codes for CASRLGRDTQYF.

This clone was detected a few times. The rearrangement joins TRBV6-5 to TRBJ2-7, with D perhaps TRBD1 (5 bases). V was clipped by 6 bases and J by 2 bases, with 17 bases between them. Germline V CDR1 and CDR2: MNHEY, SVGAGI. This CDR3 contains 15 residues. CDR3: CASSLATTVTYEQYF. The CDR3 DNA sequence: TGTGCCAGCAGCCTGGCGACGACAGTCACCTACGAGCAGTACTTC.

The J gene is TRBJ1-6, the V gene TRBV6-2 or TRBV6-3; D gene uncertain. The ends were cut back, 5 bases at V and 10 bases at J, with 12 bases in the middle. This CDR3 has 13 residues. Germline loops: CDR1 MNHEY, CDR2 SVGEGT. CDR3 sequence reads: CASSGIAVSPLHF. CDR3 sequence (DNA): TGTGCCAGCAGTGGTATAGCGGTCTCACCCCTCCACTTT.

The V call is TRBV27, the J call TRBJ2-1; the D gene is possibly TRBD2 (5 bases). This CDR3 is 12 amino acids long. The ends were cut back, 6 bases at V and 15 bases at J, with 18 bases in the middle. Germline V lookup: CDR1 MNHEY, CDR2 SMNVEV (reference sequence). The CDR3 coding sequence is TGTGCCAGCAGCCACAATAGCGCGGAAAGGTTCTTC. This encodes CASSHNSAERFF.

This clone showed up just once. The CDR3 here is CASSLAGAGVGDEQFF. The CDR3 DNA follows: TGTGCCAGCAGCTTAGCGGGGGCAGGGGTCGGCGATGAGCAGTTCTTC. This chain links TRBV7-9 with TRBJ2-1; D is perhaps TRBD1 (6 bases). Germline CDR1 reads SEHNR; CDR2 reads FQNEAQ (reference sequence). The CDR3 contains 16 residues. V was pared by 0 bases and J by 8 bases, with 17 bases between.

CDR3 in amino acids: CASSQGLAGGPVVYEQYF. The CDR3 DNA follows: TGCGCCAGCAGCCAGGGTTTAGCGGGAGGGCCTGTCGTCTACGAGCAGTACTTC. This rearrangement joins TRBV4-1 to TRBJ2-7; 11 bases match TRBD2. Germline CDR1 MGHRA, CDR2 YSYEKL. The CDR3 loop spans 18 amino acids. After removal of 3 bases from V and 3 bases from J, the junction contained 13 bases not matched to a gene.

This clone has only one observation. The chain combines TRBV19 with TRBJ2-7; 7 nucleotides agree with TRBD1. CDR1 is LNHDA, CDR2 SQIVND, per germline (reference sequence). J was trimmed by 3 bases and V by 6 bases; bases with no gene match: 8. The CDR3 spans 14 residues. The CDR3 DNA follows: TGTGCCAGTAGCCCTGGGACAGAGAACTACGAGCAGTACTTC. It encodes CASSPGTENYEQYF. Variable domain in full (rest from reference TRBV19 and TRBJ2-7): DGGITQSPKYLFRKEGQNVTLSCEQNLNHDAMYWYRQDPGQGLRLIYYSQIVNDFQKGDIAEGYSVSREKKESFPLTVTSAQKNPTAFYLCASSPGTENYEQYFGPGTRLTVT.

The CDR3 loop is CASSQGSGISYEQYF. The CDR3 bases are TGTGCCAGCAGCCAAGGGTCAGGGATCTCCTACGAGCAGTACTTC. V and J are TRBV3-1 (or the pseudogene TRBV3-2) and TRBJ2-7; D perhaps matches TRBD1 (5 bases). Germline V CDR1 and CDR2: LGHDT, YNNKEL (reference sequence). Trimming shortened V by 1 base and J by 0 bases, and 10 bases separated the two germline ends. This CDR3 is built from 15 residues.

The V gene is TRBV2, the J gene TRBJ2-7; 12 bases are a match to TRBD2. After removal of 7 bases from V and 3 bases from J, the junction contained 4 bases not matched to a gene. Germline V lookup: CDR1 SNHLY, CDR2 FYNNEI. This CDR3 has 14 residues. The CDR3 region is CASTWTSGNYEQYF. CDR3 in DNA: TGTGCCAGCACGTGGACTAGCGGGAACTACGAGCAGTACTTC.

The chain is built from TRBV5-1 and TRBJ2-1; 7 bases agree with TRBD2. The CDR3 is 16 residues long. Germline lookup yields CDR1 SGHRS and CDR2 YFSETQ. V gave up 0 bases and J gave up 2 bases; unmatched junction bases: 5. The CDR3 is CASSLEPSGTYNEQFF. In nucleotides, the CDR3 is TGCGCCAGCAGCTTGGAGCCTAGCGGTACCTACAATGAGCAGTTCTTC.

The chain is built from TRBV28 and TRBJ1-6, with D uncertain. Germline CDR1 MDHEN, CDR2 SYDVKM. The CDR3 totals 15 residues. Trimming took off 1 base at V and 4 bases at J, with 8 bases between the two ends. CDR3 loop: CASSLSADYNSPLHF. CDR3 nucleotides: TGTGCCAGCAGTTTATCGGCAGATTATAATTCACCCCTCCACTTT.

The chain couples TRBV5-4 to TRBJ2-3; 10 positions agree with TRBD2. The length of the CDR3 is 15 residues. The germline gives CDR1 SGHNT, CDR2 YYREEE (reference sequence). Unmatched junction bases numbered 8, after V lost 6 bases and J lost 4 bases. CDR3: CASTVGLAMPDTQYF. CDR3 coding DNA: TGTGCCAGCACCGTGGGACTAGCGATGCCAGATACGCAGTATTTT.

The CDR3 nucleotides are TGTGCCAGCAGCTTAGATCCGACCCGGCAGGGAAGGGCCTACGAGCAGTACTTC. Its protein product is CASSLDPTRQGRAYEQYF. The chain couples TRBV7-9 to TRBJ2-7, with D perhaps TRBD1 (5 bases). Germline values: CDR1 SEHNR, CDR2 FQNEAQ (reference sequence). V lost 1 base to trimming and J lost 2 bases, with 21 bases between them. This CDR3 is 18 amino acids long. Combining the CDR3 with reference TRBV7-9 and TRBJ2-7 gives the whole variable domain DTGVSQNPRHKITKRGQNVTFRCDPISEHNRLYWYRQTLGQGPEFLTYFQNEAQLEKSRLLSDRFSAERPKGSFSTLEIQRTEQGDSAMYLCASSLDPTRQGRAYEQYFGPGTRLTVT.